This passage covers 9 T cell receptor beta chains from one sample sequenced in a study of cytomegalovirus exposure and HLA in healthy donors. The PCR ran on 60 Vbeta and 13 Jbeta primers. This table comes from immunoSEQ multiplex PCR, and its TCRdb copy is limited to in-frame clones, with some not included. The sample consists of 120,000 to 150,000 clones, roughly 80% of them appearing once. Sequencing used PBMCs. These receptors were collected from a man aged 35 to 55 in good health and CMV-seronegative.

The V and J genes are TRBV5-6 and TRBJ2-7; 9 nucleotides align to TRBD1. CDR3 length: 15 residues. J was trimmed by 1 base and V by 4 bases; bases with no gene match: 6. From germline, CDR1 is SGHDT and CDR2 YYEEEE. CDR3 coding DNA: TGTGCCAGCAGCGAAGACAGGGGGAGGTCCTACGAGCAGTACTTC. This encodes CASSEDRGRSYEQYF.

The CDR3 region is CASSQEGGTNTGELFF. In DNA, the CDR3 is TGCGCCAGCAGCCAAGAGGGGGGGACGAACACCGGGGAGCTGTTTTTT. V gene TRBV4-1 combines with J gene TRBJ2-2; 7 nucleotides match TRBD2. CDR1 and CDR2 from the germline V gene are MGHRA and YSYEKL. This CDR3 region has 16 residues. The trim removed 0 bases at V and 0 bases at J, leaving 1 base unmatched.

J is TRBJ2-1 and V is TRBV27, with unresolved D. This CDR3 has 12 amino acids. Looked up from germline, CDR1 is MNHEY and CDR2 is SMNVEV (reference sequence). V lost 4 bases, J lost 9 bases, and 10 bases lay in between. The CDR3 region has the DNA TGTGCCAGCAGTTCCGGGTTCGGTGAGCAGTTCTTC. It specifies CASSSGFGEQFF.

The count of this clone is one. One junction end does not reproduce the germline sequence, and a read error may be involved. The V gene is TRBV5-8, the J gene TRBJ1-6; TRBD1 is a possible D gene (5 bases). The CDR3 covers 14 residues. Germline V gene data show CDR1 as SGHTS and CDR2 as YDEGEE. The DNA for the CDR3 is TGTGCCAGCAGTTTGGGCAGGGCGGATTCACCCCTCCACTTT. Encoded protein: CASSLGRADSPLHF.

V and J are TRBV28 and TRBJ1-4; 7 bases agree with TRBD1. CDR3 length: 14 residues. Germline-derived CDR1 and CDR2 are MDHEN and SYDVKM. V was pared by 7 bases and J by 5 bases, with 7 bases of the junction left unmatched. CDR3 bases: TGTGCCAGCAAATACAGGGACAGCAATGAAAAACTGTTTTTT. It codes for CASKYRDSNEKLFF.

The CDR3 nucleotides read TGTGCCAGCAGCTTCCCGCTTACAGGGGGGAGCTCCTACGAGCAGTACTTC. Its translation is CASSFPLTGGSSYEQYF. The chain is built from TRBV7-2 and TRBJ2-7; TRBD1 agrees at 8 bases. This CDR3 is built from 17 residues. Germline V gene data show CDR1 as SGHTA and CDR2 as FQGNSA. With V trimmed by 3 bases and J by 0 bases, 10 bases remained unmatched. The full variable domain, with the rest looked up from reference TRBV7-2 and TRBJ2-7, is GAGVSQSPSNKVTEKGKDVELRCDPISGHTALYWYRQSLGQGLEFLIYFQGNSAPDKSGLPSDRFSAERTGGSVSTLTIQRTQQEDSAVYLCASSFPLTGGSSYEQYFGPGTRLTVT.

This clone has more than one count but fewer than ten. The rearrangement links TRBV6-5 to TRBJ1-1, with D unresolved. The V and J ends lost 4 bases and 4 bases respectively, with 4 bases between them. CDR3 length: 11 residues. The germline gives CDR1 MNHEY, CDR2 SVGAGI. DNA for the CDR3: TGTGCCAGCAGTTTCGGCACTGAAGCTTTCTTT. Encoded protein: CASSFGTEAFF.

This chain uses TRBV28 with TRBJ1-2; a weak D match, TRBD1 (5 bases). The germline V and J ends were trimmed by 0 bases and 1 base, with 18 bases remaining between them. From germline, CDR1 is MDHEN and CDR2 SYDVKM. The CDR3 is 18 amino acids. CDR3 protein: CASSLWDDGGGFNYGYTF. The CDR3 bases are TGTGCCAGCAGTTTATGGGACGACGGGGGGGGATTTAACTATGGCTACACCTTC.

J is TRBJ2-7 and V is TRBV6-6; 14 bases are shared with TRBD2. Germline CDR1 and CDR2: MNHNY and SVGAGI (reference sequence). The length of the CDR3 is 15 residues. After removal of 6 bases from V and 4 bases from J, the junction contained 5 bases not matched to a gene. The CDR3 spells CASSQGTSGGYEQYF. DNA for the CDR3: TGTGCCAGCAGCCAGGGGACTAGCGGGGGTTACGAGCAGTACTTC.